This T cell receptor beta chain was captured by sequencing in a study of T cell responses to AZD1222 COVID-19 vaccine. The germline V and J ends were trimmed by 5 bases and 2 bases, with 16 bases remaining between them. This CDR3 has 16 residues. Germline V gene sequence: CDR1 MDHEN, CDR2 SYDVKM. Sequenced by immunoSEQ multiplex PCR; TCRdb stores in-frame clones only, minus some. This table has approximately 150,000 clones, around 87% appearing once. The clonotype was recovered from an adult in good health. Sequences were derived from peripheral blood, sampled on day 0 of AZD1222 vaccination. This rearrangement joins TRBV28 to TRBJ2-4, with D possibly TRBD2 on 6 matching bases. The CDR3 DNA reads as TGTGCCAGCAGTGGTGGTCCTGGGAGGACCAAAAACATTCAGTACTTC. Translating it yields CASSGGPGRTKNIQYF.